One and the same sample provided the 20 T cell receptor beta chains below, sequenced in a study of T cell changes during pregnancy in multiple sclerosis. Assay: immunoSEQ multiplex PCR; the TCRdb copy retains only in-frame clones and omits some. The sample records tens of thousands of clones, 88% being singletons. This specimen was peripheral blood, taken in the first trimester of pregnancy. These receptors were obtained from a female donor with multiple sclerosis, enrolled in a pregnancy study.

The chain couples TRBV4-3 to TRBJ2-5, with a weak D call TRBD2 (6 bases). Germline assignment: CDR1 LGHNA and CDR2 YSLEER. There are 15 residues in the CDR3. V dropped 1 base and J dropped 6 bases, with 15 bases sitting between them. The CDR3 nucleotides are TGCGCCAGCAGCCAAGTCGCGGGGCCCCTTCAGACCCAGTACTTC. Translating it yields CASSQVAGPLQTQYF.

The chain couples TRBV6-1 to TRBJ1-1, with 11 bases that match TRBD1. With 4 bases clipped from V and 6 bases from J, the junction kept 7 bases outside the gene matches. The CDR3 covers 15 residues. Germline V lookup: CDR1 MNHNS, CDR2 SASEGT. This CDR3 is CASSVSRDRGSEAFF. In nucleotides, the CDR3 is TGTGCCAGCAGTGTTAGCCGGGACAGGGGGTCTGAAGCTTTCTTT.

This chain uses TRBV9 with TRBJ2-1; D possibly corresponds to TRBD2 (6 bases). The V end lost 4 bases, the J end lost 4 bases, and 18 bases lay between the germline ends. The CDR3 has 16 amino acids. CDR1 and CDR2 from the germline V gene are SGDLS and YYNGEE. In DNA, the CDR3 is TGTGCCAGCAGCCTCCCCGGGAGCGGAGCGTACAATGAGCAGTTCTTC. Translating gives CASSLPGSGAYNEQFF.

The gene calls are TRBV6-5 and TRBJ2-5; D may be TRBD1 (6 bases). Per germline, CDR1 MNHEY and CDR2 SVGAGI. CDR3 size: 15 residues. V was clipped by 6 bases and J by 2 bases, with 16 bases between them. As DNA, the CDR3 is TGTGCCAGCAGCCAAACCGCAGGGGAGCAAGAGACCCAGTACTTC. Protein: CASSQTAGEQETQYF.

The V gene is TRBV7-2, the J gene TRBJ2-5, with TRBD2 as a possible D gene (5 bases). The CDR3 has 15 residues. V lost 2 bases to trimming and J lost 2 bases, with 12 bases between them. The germline CDR1 and CDR2 sequences are SGHTA and FQGNSA. The CDR3 DNA is TGTGCCAGCAGCTTACAGCTAGCAAGGCAAGAGACCCAGTACTTC. The encoded protein is CASSLQLARQETQYF.

The J gene is TRBJ2-1, the V gene TRBV5-6, with 10 bases fitting TRBD2. Losses at the gene ends were 2 bases for V and 4 bases for J; bases not matched to a gene: 6. There are 16 residues in the CDR3. Germline CDR1 and CDR2: SGHDT and YYEEEE. The CDR3 spells CASSLLGTSEYNEQFF. CDR3 DNA sequence: TGTGCCAGCAGCTTACTAGGGACTAGCGAATACAATGAGCAGTTCTTC. Supplemented by reference TRBV5-6 and TRBJ2-1, the full variable domain reads DAGVTQSPTHLIKTRGQQVTLRCSPKSGHDTVSWYQQALGQGPQFIFQYYEEEERQRGNFPDRFSGHQFPNYSSELNVNALLLGDSALYLCASSLLGTSEYNEQFFGPGTRLTVL.

The rearrangement links TRBV7-2 to TRBJ1-1, with D possibly matching TRBD1 (6 bases). CDR1 is SGHTA, CDR2 FQGNSA, per germline. Trimming took 5 bases from V and 6 from J, leaving 19 bases between them. The CDR3 runs to 15 residues. CDR3: CASSLSPGQFAEAFF. In DNA form, the CDR3 reads TGTGCCAGCAGCCTAAGCCCCGGACAGTTCGCTGAAGCTTTCTTT.

The rearrangement uses TRBV30 and TRBJ2-1; 14 bases are shared with TRBD2. J was trimmed by 6 bases and V by 1 base; bases with no gene match: 2. This CDR3 is built from 15 residues. CDR1 and CDR2 from the germline V gene are GTSNPN and SVGIG (reference sequence). The CDR3: CAWSGLAGGGNEQFF. CDR3 nucleotide sequence: TGTGCCTGGAGTGGACTAGCGGGGGGGGGCAATGAGCAGTTCTTC.

This sequence joins TRBV4-1 and TRBJ2-5; tentatively, D is TRBD2 (6 bases). This CDR3 is built from 16 residues. V lost 1 base and J lost 5, with 17 bases in between. Germline V CDR1 and CDR2: MGHRA, YSYEKL. CDR3 bases: TGCGCCAGCAGCCAAGCCAACAGCGGGTTAGGGGAGACCCAGTACTTC. Its protein is CASSQANSGLGETQYF.

The chain joins TRBV5-1 to TRBJ2-7; no clear D gene. From germline, CDR1 is SGHRS and CDR2 YFSETQ. This CDR3 spans 14 amino acids. Between the trimmed V and J ends, which lost 1 base and 3 bases, there was a span of 11 bases. The CDR3 nucleotides read TGCGCCAGCAGCTTGCTCGAGGCTAGCTACGAGCAGTACTTC. Its protein is CASSLLEASYEQYF.

The chain joins TRBV7-8 to TRBJ2-2, with no clear D. CDR3 length: 16 amino acids. Trimming stripped 1 base from V and 0 bases from J, with 9 bases between. Germline V gives CDR1 SGHVS, CDR2 FQNEAQ. CDR3 in amino acids: CASSLGVLSNTGELFF. Written as DNA, the CDR3 is TGTGCCAGCAGCTTAGGAGTCTTATCGAACACCGGGGAGCTGTTTTTT.

This clone came up once. The chain carries TRBV28 and TRBJ1-4, with 8 bases that match TRBD1. Trimming cost V 5 bases and J 8 bases; bases outside gene matches: 7. CDR1 and CDR2 (germline): MDHEN, SYDVKM. This CDR3 has 14 residues. The CDR3 loop is CASSTGGLGEKLFF. The CDR3 DNA follows: TGTGCCAGCAGTACAGGGGGTCTGGGGGAAAAACTGTTTTTT.

This sequence joins TRBV28 and TRBJ1-2; perhaps TRBD1 as D (6 bases). This CDR3 spans 13 amino acids. The germline V gene has CDR1 MDHEN and CDR2 SYDVKM. The ends were cut back, 2 bases at V and 7 bases at J, with 11 bases in the middle. The CDR3 region is CASSLGGAGGYTF. Written as DNA, the CDR3 is TGTGCCAGCAGTTTAGGGGGCGCGGGTGGCTACACCTTC.

The chain carries TRBV7-2 and TRBJ2-5; weak D call: TRBD2 (6 bases). Per the germline V gene, CDR1 is SGHTA and CDR2 is FQGNSA. Trimming removed 2 bases at V and 2 bases at J, with 24 bases between. The CDR3 has 19 residues. Written as DNA, the CDR3 is TGTGCCAGCAGCTTATTAGTCCGGGAAGAGGGACTCTGGCAAGAGACCCAGTACTTC. Protein: CASSLLVREEGLWQETQYF.

The J gene is TRBJ2-5, the V gene TRBV25-1, with D possibly being TRBD2 (5 bases). The CDR3 is made up of 16 amino acids. CDR1 MGHDK and CDR2 SYGVNS come from the germline V gene. V lost 1 base to trimming and J lost 4 bases, with 16 bases between them. The CDR3 bases are TGTGCCAGCAGTGAATTGTCGTCGGACGGGATAGAGACCCAGTACTTC. This sequence encodes CASSELSSDGIETQYF.

The chain combines TRBV19 with TRBJ2-7, with D possibly being TRBD2 (6 bases). Germline CDR1 LNHDA, CDR2 SQIVND (reference sequence). There are 16 residues in the CDR3. V was shortened by 6 bases and J by 5 bases, with 23 bases between the two germline ends. Here the CDR3 DNA reads TGTGCCAGTAGCCTCACTCCGGGACTCGGAACCAACGAGCAGTACTTC. Amino acids: CASSLTPGLGTNEQYF.

The chain is built from TRBV10-3 and TRBJ2-1; 15 bases are shared with TRBD2. This CDR3 comprises 20 residues. The V gene end was trimmed by 2 bases and the J gene end by 4 bases; junction bases not matched to a gene: 12. Per germline, CDR1 ENHRY and CDR2 SYGVKD. CDR3 loop: CAISEVFGLAGGVEYNEQFF. The CDR3 region has the DNA TGTGCCATCAGTGAGGTTTTCGGACTAGCGGGAGGGGTGGAATACAATGAGCAGTTCTTC.

The rearrangement joins TRBV5-1 to TRBJ2-7; 7 bases fit TRBD1. The CDR3 loop spans 14 amino acids. CDR1 SGHRS and CDR2 YFSETQ come from the germline V gene. The J segment lost 5 bases and the V segment lost 4 bases, leaving 9 bases of the junction unmatched. The CDR3 DNA is TGCGCCAGCAGCCAGGACAGGATTGGGAACGAGCAGTACTTC. It specifies CASSQDRIGNEQYF.

This sequence joins TRBV6-5 and TRBJ2-7, with TRBD1 matching over 8 bases. V gave up 6 bases and J gave up 5 bases; unmatched junction bases: 6. The germline V gene encodes CDR1 MNHEY and CDR2 SVGAGI. This CDR3 is 13 amino acids long. The CDR3: CASSRTGSHEQYF. The DNA for the CDR3 is TGTGCCAGCAGCCGGACAGGGTCCCACGAGCAGTACTTC.

This clone was seen once. This chain connects TRBV25-1 to TRBJ2-2; 7 nucleotides agree with TRBD2. The CDR3 has 16 amino acids. Germline CDR1 reads MGHDK; CDR2 reads SYGVNS. Germline trimming cut 3 bases from V and 4 bases from J; bases unmatched to any gene: 8. CDR3 nucleotide sequence: TGTGCCAGCAGTGACGGGACTACTCCGCTCACCGGGGAGCTGTTTTTT. Translating gives CASSDGTTPLTGELFF.